This TCR beta chain derives from a study of OX40 agonist ivuxolimab in advanced cancers. Study context: The patients got ivuxolimab, which is an agonistic anti-OX40 (CD134) antibody. The study enrolled dose-escalation patients with hepatocellular carcinoma, melanoma, renal cell or head and neck cancer.

The CDR3 totals 15 residues. V lost 5 bases, J lost 2 bases, and 4 bases stayed unmatched. Germline values: CDR1 SGHAT, CDR2 FQNNGV. General study results and limits: Dosing at 0.1 to 3.0 mg/kg was accompanied by clonal expansion of CD4+ and CD8+ blood T cells by week 6. Relative to CD4+ cells, CD8+ T cells on average had more expanded clones.

Sequencing used immunoSEQ multiplex PCR; TCRdb keeps in-frame clones, though not all of them. Of roughly 56,000 clones in the sample, about 83% were seen once. Remarks on this clone: What it binds is unknown.

This rearrangement joins TRBV11-2 to TRBJ2-5, with 11 bases aligning to TRBD2. The input for sequencing was CD4+ or CD8+ T cells sorted from blood, taken in a trial of the OX40 agonist ivuxolimab. The source of this sequence is an adult with an advanced solid tumor such as melanoma, head and neck, liver or kidney cancer. This CDR3 is CASSPGTSGQETQYF. The CDR3 bases are TGTGCCAGCAGCCCCGGGACTAGCGGTCAAGAGACCCAGTACTTC. Looking up the rest from reference TRBV11-2 and TRBJ2-5 gives the full variable domain: EAGVAQSPRYKIIEKRQSVAFWCNPISGHATLYWYQQILGQGPKLLIQFQNNGVVDDSQLPKDRFSAERLKGVDSTLKIQPAKLEDSAVYLCASSPGTSGQETQYFGPGTRLLVL.